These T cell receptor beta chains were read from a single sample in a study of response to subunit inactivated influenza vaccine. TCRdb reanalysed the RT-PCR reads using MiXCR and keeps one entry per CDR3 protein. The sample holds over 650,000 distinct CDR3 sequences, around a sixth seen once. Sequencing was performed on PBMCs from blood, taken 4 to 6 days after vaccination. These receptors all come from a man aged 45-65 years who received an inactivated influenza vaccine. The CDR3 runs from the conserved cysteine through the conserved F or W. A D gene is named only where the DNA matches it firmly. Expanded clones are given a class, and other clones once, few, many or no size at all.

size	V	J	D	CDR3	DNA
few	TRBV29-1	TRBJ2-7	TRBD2	CSVDVAGLDEQYF	TGCAGCGTTGATGTAGCGGGATTGGACGAGCAGTACTTC
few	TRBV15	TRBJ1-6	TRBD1	CATSNRGRQGIGNSPLHF	TGTGCCACCAGCAACCGCGGGAGACAGGGAATAGGCAATTCACCCCTCCACTTT
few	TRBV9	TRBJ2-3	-	CASSVSGEITDTQYF	TGTGCCAGCAGCGTCTCAGGGGAAATCACAGATACGCAGTATTTT
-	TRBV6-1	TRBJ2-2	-	CASNRDLYTGELFF	TGTGCCAGCAACCGGGACCTCTACACCGGGGAGCTGTTTTTT
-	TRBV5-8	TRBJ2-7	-	CASSSQGLSPYEQYF	TGTGCCAGCAGCTCGCAGGGGTTGAGTCCCTACGAGCAGTACTTC
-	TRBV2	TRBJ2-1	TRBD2	CASSDLGLAGTANNEQFF	TGTGCCAGCAGTGATTTGGGACTAGCGGGTACGGCGAACAATGAGCAGTTCTTC
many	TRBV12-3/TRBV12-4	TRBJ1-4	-	CASSLVRSEKLFF	TGTGCCAGCAGTTTAGTCAGATCCGAAAAACTGTTTTTT
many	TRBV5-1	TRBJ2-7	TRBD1	CASSPPGQGYEQYF	TGCGCCAGCAGCCCGCCCGGACAGGGCTACGAGCAGTACTTC
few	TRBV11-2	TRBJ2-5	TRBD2	CASRLTSGGAWETQYF	TGTGCCAGCAGACTTACTAGCGGGGGGGCCTGGGAGACCCAGTACTTC
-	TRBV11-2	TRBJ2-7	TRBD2	CASSLGGGRREQYF	TGTGCCAGCAGCTTAGGCGGGGGGCGGCGGGAGCAGTACTTC
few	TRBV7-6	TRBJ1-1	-	CASSTTGGSEAFF	TGTGCCAGCAGCACCACAGGAGGATCCGAAGCTTTCTTT
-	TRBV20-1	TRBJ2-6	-	CSARDYSGANVLTF	TGCAGTGCTAGGGACTACTCTGGGGCCAACGTCCTGACTTTC
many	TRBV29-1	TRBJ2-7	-	CSVVLSGYEQYF	TGCAGCGTTGTCCTGTCCGGGTACGAGCAGTACTTC
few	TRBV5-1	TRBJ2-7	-	CASSVSLLSYEQYF	TGCGCCAGCAGCGTAAGTCTCCTTTCCTACGAGCAGTACTTC
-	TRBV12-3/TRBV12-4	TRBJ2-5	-	CASSPWDLEETQYF	TGTGCCAGCAGTCCCTGGGACTTGGAGGAGACCCAGTACTTC
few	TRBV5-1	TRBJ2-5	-	CASSLVVETQYF	TGCGCCAGCAGCTTGGTTGTGGAGACCCAGTACTTC
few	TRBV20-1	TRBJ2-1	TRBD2	CSAELAGGPNEQFF	TGCAGTGCGGAACTAGCGGGGGGGCCGAATGAGCAGTTCTTC
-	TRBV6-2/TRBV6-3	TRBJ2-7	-	CASTDWGTHGEQYF	TGTGCCAGCACCGATTGGGGGACCCACGGCGAGCAGTACTTC
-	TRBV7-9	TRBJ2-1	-	CASSLGSAISGNEQFF	TGTGCCAGCAGCTTAGGCAGCGCGATCAGTGGCAATGAGCAGTTCTTC
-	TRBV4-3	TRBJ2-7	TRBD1	CASSQDLADRGPEYF	TGCGCCAGCAGCCAAGACTTAGCGGACAGGGGGCCGGAGTACTTC
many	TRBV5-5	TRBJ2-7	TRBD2	CASSLPAGVAGYEQYF	TGTGCCAGCAGCTTGCCCGCCGGAGTAGCGGGGTATGAGCAGTACTTC
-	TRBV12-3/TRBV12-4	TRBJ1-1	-	CASGPGVDTEAFF	TGTGCCAGCGGCCCGGGGGTGGACACTGAAGCTTTCTTT
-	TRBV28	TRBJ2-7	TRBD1	CASLPRGQGAKEQYF	TGTGCCAGCCTGCCGAGAGGACAGGGGGCGAAAGAGCAGTACTTC
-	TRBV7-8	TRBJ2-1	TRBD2	CASSHTTSAEQFF	TGTGCCAGCAGCCATACTACTAGCGCCGAGCAGTTCTTC
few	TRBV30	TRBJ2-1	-	CAWTWLSGRASQFF	TGTGCCTGGACATGGTTGTCAGGGCGGGCTTCGCAGTTCTTC
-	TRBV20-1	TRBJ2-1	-	CSASWAGYFNEQFF	TGCAGTGCTAGTTGGGCGGGATATTTTAATGAGCAGTTCTTC
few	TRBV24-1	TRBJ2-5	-	CATSDLEEETQYF	TGTGCCACCAGTGATTTGGAGGAAGAGACCCAGTACTTC
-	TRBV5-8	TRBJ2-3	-	CASSLLSTSTDTQYF	TGTGCCAGCAGCTTGTTGTCCACTAGCACAGATACGCAGTATTTT
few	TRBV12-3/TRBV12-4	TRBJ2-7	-	CASSLWTEQYF	TGTGCCAGCAGTTTATGGACCGAGCAGTACTTC
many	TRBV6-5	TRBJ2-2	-	CASSYSFWGGELFF	TGTGCCAGCAGTTACTCATTTTGGGGCGGGGAGCTGTTTTTT
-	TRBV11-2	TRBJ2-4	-	CASSLDLGLRDRIQYF	TGTGCCAGCAGCTTAGATCTGGGTCTCAGGGATCGCATTCAGTACTTC
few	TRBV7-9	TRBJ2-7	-	CASSLGAHSYEQYF	TGTGCCAGCAGCTTAGGGGCACATTCCTACGAGCAGTACTTC
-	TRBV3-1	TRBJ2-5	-	CASSQGIGHFGETQYF	TGTGCCAGCAGCCAAGGGATTGGGCACTTCGGGGAGACCCAGTACTTC
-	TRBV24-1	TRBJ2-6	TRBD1	CATSPQGQGAVGANVLTF	TGTGCCACCAGTCCCCAGGGACAGGGGGCGGTTGGGGCCAACGTCCTGACTTTC
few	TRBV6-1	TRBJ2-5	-	CASSVGLARQETQYF	TGTGCCAGCAGTGTTGGCCTAGCGCGACAAGAGACCCAGTACTTC
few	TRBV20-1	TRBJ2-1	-	CSARGLPRASEQFF	TGCAGTGCTAGGGGTCTCCCGAGGGCTTCTGAGCAGTTCTTC
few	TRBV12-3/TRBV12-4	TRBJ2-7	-	CASSLPRRRKEQYF	TGTGCCAGCAGTCTCCCCCGGCGGAGGAAGGAGCAGTACTTC
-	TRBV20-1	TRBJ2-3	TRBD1	CSARGGQGIVRGYF	TGCAGTGCTAGAGGGGGACAGGGAATCGTTCGTGGATATTTT
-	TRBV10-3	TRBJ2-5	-	CAISAARGMGETQYF	TGTGCCATCAGTGCAGCTAGGGGGATGGGGGAGACCCAGTACTTC
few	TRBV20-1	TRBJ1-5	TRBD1	CSAADRGSNQPQHF	TGCAGTGCCGCCGACAGGGGAAGCAATCAGCCCCAGCATTTT
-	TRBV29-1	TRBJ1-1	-	CSVGGAVTEAFF	TGCAGCGTTGGTGGGGCCGTCACTGAAGCTTTCTTT